A selection of T cell receptor beta chains follows, all from one sample in a study of shared clonotypes between healthy human individuals. Sequencing used immunoSEQ multiplex PCR; TCRdb keeps in-frame clones, though not all of them. This sample carries about a million clones, 60% to 80% of them seen once, and the ten largest clones take 0.7% to 0.95%. The sequencing sample was made of memory CD4+ T cells from PBMCs. These TCRs come from a man aged 18-30 years in good health. Some clones in this sample may be carry-over from other donors' samples. The CDR3 runs from the conserved cysteine through the conserved F or W. The D gene is left open where the match is weak. Some rows mark clone size as missing; the rest say once, few, many or name a class of expanded clone.

v_gene	abundance	j_gene	d_gene	CDR3aa	CDR3nt
TRBV29-1	.	TRBJ1-4	.	CSVDRGGEKLFF	TGCAGCGTTGACAGGGGAGGCGAAAAACTGTTTTTT
TRBV5-1	.	TRBJ2-3	.	CASSRGEDTQYF	TGCGCCAGCAGCCGAGGGGAAGATACGCAGTATTTT
TRBV11-2	.	TRBJ1-2	.	CASSSLDNYGYTF	TGTGCCAGCAGCTCACTGGATAACTATGGCTACACCTTC
TRBV19	.	TRBJ2-5	TRBD1	CASSMVDREETQYF	TGTGCCAGTAGTATGGTGGACAGGGAAGAGACCCAGTACTTC
TRBV10-1	once	TRBJ2-1	.	CASSVEGNEQFF	TGCGCCAGCAGTGTTGAGGGCAATGAGCAGTTCTTC
TRBV6-5	many	TRBJ1-6	.	CASSWAEPYNSPLHF	TGTGCCAGCAGTTGGGCAGAGCCCTATAATTCACCCCTCCACTTT
TRBV16	.	TRBJ2-2	.	CASSQSSPTGELFF	TGTGCCAGCAGCCAATCAAGCCCGACCGGGGAGCTGTTTTTT
TRBV5-1	.	TRBJ1-5	.	CASSPGTVWNQPQHF	TGCGCCAGCAGTCCAGGGACCGTATGGAATCAGCCCCAGCATTTT
TRBV28	.	TRBJ1-2	.	CASSFAWGYTF	TGTGCCAGCAGTTTTGCTTGGGGCTACACCTTC
TRBV27	.	TRBJ1-2	.	CASSFGALYGYTF	TGTGCCAGCAGTTTTGGGGCCCTTTATGGCTACACCTTC
TRBV28	.	TRBJ2-7	.	CAFLDRGSYEQYF	TGTGCCTTTTTGGACAGAGGCTCCTACGAGCAGTACTTC
TRBV5-1	.	TRBJ1-1	TRBD1	CASSAGGGAEAFF	TGCGCCAGCAGCGCAGGGGGAGGCGCTGAAGCTTTCTTT
TRBV11-2	.	TRBJ2-7	TRBD2	CASSPRGLLAGGAYEQYF	TGTGCCAGCAGCCCTAGAGGTTTACTAGCGGGAGGGGCCTACGAGCAGTACTTC
TRBV5-1	.	TRBJ2-1	.	CASSLGSGHSNEQFF	TGCGCCAGCAGCTTGGGGTCGGGACATAGCAATGAGCAGTTCTTC
TRBV14	.	TRBJ2-7	TRBD1	CASSRTRGSEQYF	TGTGCCAGCAGCCGTACCAGGGGGAGCGAGCAGTACTTC
TRBV19	.	TRBJ1-5	TRBD1	CASSDRGGNQPQHF	TGTGCCAGTTCTGACAGGGGAGGCAATCAGCCCCAGCATTTT
TRBV28	.	TRBJ2-7	.	CASSSGQGPYLEQYF	TGTGCCAGCAGTTCGGGACAAGGCCCCTATTTAGAGCAGTACTTC
TRBV5-4	.	TRBJ1-2	.	CASSLPGRRYGYTF	TGTGCCAGCAGCCTACCCGGCAGGCGGTATGGCTACACCTTC
TRBV6-5	.	TRBJ2-2	.	CASTEGGAVTGELFF	TGTGCCAGCACCGAGGGGGGGGCGGTAACCGGGGAGCTGTTTTTT
TRBV18	.	TRBJ2-7	.	CASSPQLRGGIPTEQYF	TGTGCCAGCTCACCTCAACTCAGAGGGGGGATCCCTACCGAGCAGTACTTC
TRBV7-6	once	TRBJ2-1	.	CASSLGGDDEQFF	TGTGCCAGCAGCTTAGGAGGAGATGATGAGCAGTTCTTC
TRBV11-2	.	TRBJ2-3	.	CASSHGVTDTQYF	TGTGCCAGCAGCCATGGGGTAACAGATACGCAGTATTTT
TRBV9	.	TRBJ1-4	.	CASSQMGSTNEKLFF	TGTGCCAGCAGTCAAATGGGGTCAACTAATGAAAAACTGTTTTTT
TRBV5-1	.	TRBJ2-7	TRBD2	CASSRRTSGFNEQYF	TGCGCCAGCAGTCGAAGGACTAGCGGGTTCAACGAGCAGTACTTC
TRBV25-1	.	TRBJ2-2	.	CASSEMRAVLANTGELFF	TGTGCCAGCAGTGAAATGAGGGCCGTCCTGGCGAACACCGGGGAGCTGTTTTTT
TRBV5-6	many	TRBJ2-2	TRBD2	CASTQGLAGTGELFF	TGTGCCAGCACCCAGGGACTAGCGGGAACCGGGGAGCTGTTTTTT
TRBV7-9	.	TRBJ2-5	.	CASSLATGGRLGTQYF	TGTGCCAGCAGCTTAGCGACGGGGGGCCGGCTCGGGACCCAGTACTTC
TRBV28	.	TRBJ2-7	TRBD2	CASRSSGRAAEQYF	TGTGCCAGCAGAAGCAGCGGGAGGGCCGCCGAGCAGTACTTC
TRBV11-1	.	TRBJ2-1	TRBD1	CASSPRFSRGRYNEQFF	TGTGCCAGCAGCCCTCGTTTTTCGAGGGGGCGGTACAATGAGCAGTTCTTC
TRBV6-1	.	TRBJ1-2	.	CASRDRFGANYGYTF	TGTGCCAGCAGGGACCGATTTGGGGCTAACTATGGCTACACCTTC
TRBV11-2	few	TRBJ1-1	.	CASSLGVGSEAFF	TGTGCCAGCAGCTTAGGTGTAGGCAGTGAAGCTTTCTTT
TRBV28	.	TRBJ1-1	TRBD1	CASSRQGGNTEAFF	TGTGCCAGCAGTCGACAGGGTGGGAACACTGAAGCTTTCTTT
TRBV7-7	few	TRBJ2-7	TRBD1	CASSRGQGNEQYF	TGTGCCAGCAGCCGCGGACAGGGGAACGAGCAGTACTTC
TRBV11-2	.	TRBJ2-1	TRBD2	CASTPGAIAGGSTILFF	TGTGCCAGCACTCCAGGGGCAATAGCGGGAGGTAGTACAATATTGTTCTTC
TRBV6-6	.	TRBJ2-7	.	CASSPVDRIGPYEQYF	TGTGCCAGCAGTCCCGTTGACAGGATTGGACCCTACGAGCAGTACTTC
TRBV6-6	few	TRBJ1-2	TRBD1	CASSLSQTGDYGYTF	TGTGCCAGCAGCCTCTCTCAGACAGGGGACTATGGCTACACCTTC
TRBV4-1	.	TRBJ1-1	.	CASSRGDRNTEAFF	TGCGCCAGCAGCCGCGGGGATCGGAACACTGAAGCTTTCTTT
TRBV4-2	.	TRBJ2-1	TRBD2	CASSQVPGLAGGLNEQFF	TGTGCCAGCAGCCAGGTACCGGGACTAGCGGGAGGCCTCAATGAGCAGTTCTTC
TRBV29-1	.	TRBJ2-1	TRBD2	CSVVPGGRNEQFF	TGCAGCGTTGTTCCGGGAGGACGGAATGAGCAGTTCTTC